Listed below are T cell receptor beta chains from one sample, sequenced in a study of Tregs in tolerant kidney transplant recipients. Using immunoSEQ multiplex PCR, the repertoire was profiled, and TCRdb retains in-frame clones only, with some absent. The top ten clones hold over 0.5% of a sample with more than 95,000 clones, around 91% of them seen once. The sequencing sample was made of CD4+ T cells from blood. Every receptor here comes from a human donor in good health. Both conserved end residues are trimmed from each CDR3.

TRBV7-9	TRBJ1-5	ASSSKNRDQPQH
TRBV6-6	TRBJ2-5	ASSYKTGGFQETQY
TRBV5-1	TRBJ2-1	ASSQPSGVYNEQF
TRBV10-3	TRBJ2-7	AISTTEREYEQY
TRBV29-1	TRBJ2-5	SVSQVSETQY
TRBV5-1	TRBJ2-5	ASSLPAETQY
TRBV7-2	TRBJ2-1	ASSLTHYEQF
TRBV7-9	TRBJ2-3	ASSLGVSGSTDTQY
TRBV2	TRBJ2-7	ASSLDGIMTYEQY
TRBV2	TRBJ2-5	ASKRRGGQETQY
TRBV9	TRBJ1-3	ASTVREQVSGNTIY
TRBV11-2	TRBJ1-2	ASSPEGYGYT
TRBV7-8	TRBJ2-7	ASSSARAGGSYEQY
TRBV15	TRBJ1-2	ATSGRSGYT
TRBV27	TRBJ2-1	ASSSLQGDEQF
TRBV21-1	TRBJ1-1	ASSGPMEGTEAF
TRBV29-1	TRBJ2-7	SVEPGQEEGEQY
TRBV2	TRBJ2-1	ASRGENEQF
TRBV5-4	TRBJ2-2	ASSERTNTGELF
TRBV29-1	TRBJ1-2	SAGQDYGYT
TRBV5-8	TRBJ2-7	ATSVVPLSSYEQY
TRBV9	TRBJ2-1	ASSARQGGSYNEQF
TRBV6-4	TRBJ2-1	ASSRLAALSYNEQF
TRBV9	TRBJ1-2	ASSTPGTAYGYT
TRBV4-2	TRBJ1-5	ASSQGQGAQPQH
TRBV9	TRBJ1-2	ASSVDPTASYGYT
TRBV7-9	TRBJ1-1	ASSFRDRANTEAF
TRBV30	TRBJ1-1	AWSIGQYFNTEAF
TRBV7-2	TRBJ1-2	ASSFEDRKRKANYGYT
TRBV19	TRBJ1-1	ASNLRNTEAF
TRBV20-1	TRBJ2-5	SARGTQY
TRBV10-3	TRBJ2-5	AISEGKETQY
TRBV6-5	TRBJ1-3	ASSPGISGNTIY
TRBV30	TRBJ1-4	AWSLAPNEKLF
TRBV7-2	TRBJ2-7	ASSLGTSVQY
TRBV18	TRBJ1-2	ASSPTAGGSIQGYT
TRBV5-1	TRBJ1-4	ASSPVVAPGHPEKLF
TRBV4-1	TRBJ1-5	ASSQEAGYQPQH
TRBV2	TRBJ2-1	ASSVGGVPNNEQF
TRBV27	TRBJ1-6	ASRRGRSGNSPLH
TRBV29-1	TRBJ1-1	SVDNGNTEAF
TRBV5-4	TRBJ2-1	ASSRDSYEQF
TRBV6-6	TRBJ1-1	ASSYPTVEAF
TRBV7-6	TRBJ2-7	ASSPGLAGGYEQY
TRBV6-1	TRBJ2-7	ASSVQGSGYEQY
TRBV6-5	TRBJ1-2	ASSSTSNYGYT
TRBV5-1	TRBJ2-7	ASSLGDTYYEQY
TRBV5-1	TRBJ1-2	ASSLAVEGTAKHF
TRBV7-9	TRBJ2-1	ASSPTIAGAWYNEQF
TRBV19	TRBJ2-7	ASSIDGGASVYEQY